A single sample is the source of the 10 T cell receptor beta chains below, sequenced in a study of human T cells and chemical hapten exposure. A single record per CDR3 protein comes from TCRdb applying MiXCR to the RACE reads. This sample yields about 140,000 distinct CDR3 sequences, of which 12% are seen a single time; around 1.4% belongs to the top ten. This sample's time point: patch test 2, 6 weeks after DPC sensitization. Indicated treatment: therapeutic diphenylcyclopropenone sensitization with weekly scalp DPC. The specimen comprised whole blood, sampled in connection with sensitization to the hapten diphenylcyclopropenone (DPC). These receptors all stem from a woman aged 45-59 years with alopecia areata. Some clones in this sample may be carry-over from other donors' samples.

This chain uses TRBV12-3 or TRBV12-4 with TRBJ1-2; 9 bases are shared with TRBD1. J gave up 4 bases and V 11 bases, and 14 bases lay outside the gene matches. The CDR3 is made up of 15 amino acids. The CDR3 loop is CALKGQGTWGYGYTF. The CDR3 DNA reads as TGTGCCTTGAAGGGACAGGGTACATGGGGCTATGGCTACACCTTC.

The chain links TRBV10-1 to TRBJ1-1; 8 bases align to TRBD1. V shed 5 bases, J shed 1 base, and the junction held 3 bases outside the gene matches. This CDR3 is 14 amino acids long. The germline V gene has CDR1 WNHNN and CDR2 SYGVQD (reference sequence). The CDR3 bases are TGCGCCAGCAGTCCAGGGGGCTGGAACACTGAAGCTTTCTTT. Translation gives CASSPGGWNTEAFF.

The genes are TRBV7-3 and TRBJ2-4; tentative D call: TRBD2 (6 bases). The CDR3 consists of 13 residues. The V end lost 5 bases, the J end lost 8 bases, and 13 bases lay between the germline ends. Germline CDR1 reads SGHTA; CDR2 reads FQGTGA. In DNA, the CDR3 is TGTGCCAGCAGCGTTTCCGGGAGCCACATTCAGTACTTC. It yields the protein CASSVSGSHIQYF.

The sample holds many counts of this clonotype. The genes are TRBV30 and TRBJ2-1; 13 bases are shared with TRBD2. Germline V gene data show CDR1 as GTSNPN and CDR2 as SVGIG (reference sequence). This CDR3 spans 13 amino acids. V trimming: 8 bases; J trimming: 6 bases; junction bases outside the gene matches: 4. For the CDR3, the DNA is TGTGCCCGGGGACTAGCGGGATTCAATGAGCAGTTCTTC. Protein: CARGLAGFNEQFF.

This clonotype was seen a handful of times. This chain connects TRBV4-1 to TRBJ2-3; 9 nucleotides align to TRBD1. The CDR3 is 19 amino acids. The germline CDR1 and CDR2 sequences are MGHRA and YSYEKL. V lost 0 bases and J lost 5; bases outside the gene matches: 15. The CDR3 bases are TGCGCCAGCAGCCAAGAACGGACAGGGGTCCGGGGACAAGGAGATACGCAGTATTTT. Residues: CASSQERTGVRGQGDTQYF.

This clonotype came up a few times. The V and J genes are TRBV20-1 and TRBJ2-1; D might be TRBD2 (6 bases). V lost 3 bases and J lost 0, with 15 bases in between. Germline lookup yields CDR1 DFQATT and CDR2 SNEGSKA (reference sequence). The CDR3 sequence is 16 residues long. The CDR3 coding sequence is TGCAGTGCTAGGGGGGGACTGCTCCTCTCCTACAATGAGCAGTTCTTC. Encoded protein: CSARGGLLLSYNEQFF.

This chain connects TRBV3-1 to TRBJ2-2, with D unresolved. There are 16 residues in the CDR3. V was shortened by 1 base and J by 6 bases, with 15 bases between the two germline ends. The V gene's germline CDR1 is LGHDT and CDR2 YNNKEL (reference sequence). The CDR3 sequence: CASSQAKIAVSGELFF. The CDR3 DNA reads TGTGCCAGCAGCCAAGCCAAAATCGCCGTCTCCGGGGAGCTGTTTTTT.

The sample holds many counts of this clonotype. The chain is built from TRBV7-2 and TRBJ1-5; TRBD1 matches at 8 bases. CDR3 length: 14 amino acids. Germline-derived CDR1 and CDR2 are SGHTA and FQGNSA. With V trimmed by 5 bases and J by 1 base, 1 base remained unmatched. The CDR3 is CASSRQGSNQPQHF. CDR3 DNA: TGTGCCAGCAGCAGACAGGGGAGCAATCAGCCCCAGCATTTT.

This clonotype was counted ten times or more. The chain employs TRBV19 and TRBJ2-2; 10 positions match TRBD1. This CDR3 has 15 amino acids. Germline assignment: CDR1 LNHDA and CDR2 SQIVND (reference sequence). Trimming took 5 bases from V and 4 from J; bases not matched to a gene: 4. The CDR3 coding sequence is TGTGCCAGTAGTCCAAGGACAGGGGGCACCGGGGAGCTGTTTTTT. Its protein product is CASSPRTGGTGELFF.

This clonotype was seen many times. CDR3 in amino acids: CASSIYGGADGELFF. The CDR3 DNA reads as TGTGCCAGTAGTATATATGGGGGCGCAGACGGGGAGCTGTTTTTT. The chain uses TRBV19 and TRBJ2-2, with D maybe TRBD1 (6 bases). V was trimmed by 2 bases and J by 7 bases, leaving 14 bases between them. Per the germline V gene, CDR1 is LNHDA and CDR2 is SQIVND (reference sequence). This CDR3 is 15 amino acids long.